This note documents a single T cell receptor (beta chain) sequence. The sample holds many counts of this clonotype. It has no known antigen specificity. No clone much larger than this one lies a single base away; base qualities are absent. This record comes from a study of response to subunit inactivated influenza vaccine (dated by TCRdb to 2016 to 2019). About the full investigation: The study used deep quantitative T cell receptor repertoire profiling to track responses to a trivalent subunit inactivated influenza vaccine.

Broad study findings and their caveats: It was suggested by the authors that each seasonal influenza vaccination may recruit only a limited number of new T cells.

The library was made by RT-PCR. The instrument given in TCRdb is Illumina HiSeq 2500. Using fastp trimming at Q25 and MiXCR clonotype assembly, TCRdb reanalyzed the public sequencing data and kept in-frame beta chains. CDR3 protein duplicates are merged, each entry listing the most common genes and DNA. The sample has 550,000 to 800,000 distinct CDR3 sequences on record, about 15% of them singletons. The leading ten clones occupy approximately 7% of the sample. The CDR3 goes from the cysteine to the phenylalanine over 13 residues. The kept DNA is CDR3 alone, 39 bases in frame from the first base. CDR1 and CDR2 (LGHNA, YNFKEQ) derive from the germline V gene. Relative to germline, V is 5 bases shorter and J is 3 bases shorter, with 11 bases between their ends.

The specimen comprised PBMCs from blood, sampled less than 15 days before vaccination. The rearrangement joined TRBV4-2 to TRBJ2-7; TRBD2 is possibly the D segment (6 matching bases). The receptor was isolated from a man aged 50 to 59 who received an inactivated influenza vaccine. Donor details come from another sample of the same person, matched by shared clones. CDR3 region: CASSGTSSYEQYF. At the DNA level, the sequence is TGTGCCAGCAGCGGGACTTCCAGCTACGAGCAGTACTTC.